Below, one T cell receptor beta chain is given with its context. Its antigen is unknown. There are 14 residues in the CDR3. The V gene's germline CDR1 is MGHRA and CDR2 YSYEKL. The V end lost 2 bases, the J end lost 9 bases, and 11 bases lay between the germline ends. Genomic DNA, for the unsorted samples, came from some 100 million PBMCs. This sample is part of a study of shared clonotypes between healthy human individuals. Study-level findings and limits: Only blood underwent sampling, and tissue repertoires likely differ.

The method was immunoSEQ multiplex PCR; TCRdb's version includes in-frame clones alone and lacks a portion of them. The table shows 450,000 to 650,000 clones, with around 81% occurring only once. The receptor comes from a woman aged 40-49 years in good health. Some clones in this sample may be carry-over from other donors' samples. The chain joins TRBV4-1 to TRBJ1-6; D is perhaps TRBD1 (6 bases). What was sequenced was PBMCs. CDR3 bases: TGCGCCAGCAGCCAAACAGGGTTGGGTTCACCCCTCCACTTT. Protein product: CASSQTGLGSPLHF.